What follows describes a single T cell receptor beta chain. Its target is unknown. Only cases whose brain tissue showed the highest T cell transcript signatures were sequenced. Patients received at least one anti-epileptic drug before surgery. The data belong to a study of brain T cells in children with intractable seizures. Generated by immunoSEQ multiplex PCR, the TCRdb table keeps only in-frame clones and is missing some. The data show approximately 40,000 clones, 80% to 95% seen once. General study points: Pre-surgery blood may have been undersampled, hiding some clones. Patients' HCMV serostatus was unknown; virus specificity rests on CDR3 similarity alone.

The CDR3 has 14 amino acids. With 4 bases removed from V and 3 bases from J, the gap between germline ends came to 11 bases. Per the germline V gene, CDR1 is SGHNT and CDR2 is YYREEE (reference sequence). The TCR sequence derives from a girl aged 2 to 10 with tuberous sclerosis and intractable seizures. The sequences come from peripheral blood, collected at surgery. The chain is built from TRBV5-4 and TRBJ1-3; weak D call: TRBD1 (6 bases). The CDR3 reads CASSQDSNGNTIYF. DNA of the CDR3: TGTGCCAGCAGCCAGGACAGCAATGGAAACACCATATATTTT.